Included here is one T cell receptor (beta chain) sequence, with context. A junction boundary mismatches the germline segment, possibly from a read error. This specimen belongs to a study of blood T cell repertoires in COVID-19. From germline, CDR1 is SGHVS and CDR2 FNYEAQ. CDR3 size: 16 residues. The protocol was immunoSEQ multiplex PCR, while the TCRdb copy is restricted to in-frame clones and leaves out a portion. Of roughly 120,000 clones in the sample, around 76% were seen once. The sequenced sample consisted of peripheral blood. The V call is TRBV7-6, the J call TRBJ2-3; 10 bases are shared with TRBD2. The sequence was collected from a man older than 75 with COVID-19, enrolled during active disease. The CDR3 loop reads CASSLGPSGSIDTQYF. CDR3 in DNA: TGTGCCAGCAGCTTAGGCCCTAGCGGGAGCATAGATACGCAGTATTTT.